The sample holds many counts of the clone carrying this T cell receptor beta chain. RNA transcripts served as the template for amplifying TCR beta CDR3 regions. HTBI primers were employed in a first-round RT-PCR of the TCR CDR3. TCRdb used MiXCR to reprocess the multiplex PCR reads, holding one entry per CDR3 protein. The repertoire holds approximately 320,000 distinct CDR3 sequences, with about 15% as singletons. This entry comes from a study of T cells in Graves' hyperthyroidism and ophthalmopathy. CDR3 size: 13 residues. Between the trimmed V and J ends, which lost 8 bases and 3 bases, there was a span of 13 bases. Germline CDR1 MNHNS, CDR2 SASEGT.

Sequencing was carried out using blood. The chain joins TRBV6-1 to TRBJ1-1; a weak D match, TRBD1 (5 bases). The sequence was collected from a man aged 25 to 45 with Graves' hyperthyroidism. CDR3 sequence reads: CASGRGRDTEAFF. CDR3 coding DNA: TGTGCCAGCGGGAGGGGCAGGGACACTGAAGCTTTCTTT.